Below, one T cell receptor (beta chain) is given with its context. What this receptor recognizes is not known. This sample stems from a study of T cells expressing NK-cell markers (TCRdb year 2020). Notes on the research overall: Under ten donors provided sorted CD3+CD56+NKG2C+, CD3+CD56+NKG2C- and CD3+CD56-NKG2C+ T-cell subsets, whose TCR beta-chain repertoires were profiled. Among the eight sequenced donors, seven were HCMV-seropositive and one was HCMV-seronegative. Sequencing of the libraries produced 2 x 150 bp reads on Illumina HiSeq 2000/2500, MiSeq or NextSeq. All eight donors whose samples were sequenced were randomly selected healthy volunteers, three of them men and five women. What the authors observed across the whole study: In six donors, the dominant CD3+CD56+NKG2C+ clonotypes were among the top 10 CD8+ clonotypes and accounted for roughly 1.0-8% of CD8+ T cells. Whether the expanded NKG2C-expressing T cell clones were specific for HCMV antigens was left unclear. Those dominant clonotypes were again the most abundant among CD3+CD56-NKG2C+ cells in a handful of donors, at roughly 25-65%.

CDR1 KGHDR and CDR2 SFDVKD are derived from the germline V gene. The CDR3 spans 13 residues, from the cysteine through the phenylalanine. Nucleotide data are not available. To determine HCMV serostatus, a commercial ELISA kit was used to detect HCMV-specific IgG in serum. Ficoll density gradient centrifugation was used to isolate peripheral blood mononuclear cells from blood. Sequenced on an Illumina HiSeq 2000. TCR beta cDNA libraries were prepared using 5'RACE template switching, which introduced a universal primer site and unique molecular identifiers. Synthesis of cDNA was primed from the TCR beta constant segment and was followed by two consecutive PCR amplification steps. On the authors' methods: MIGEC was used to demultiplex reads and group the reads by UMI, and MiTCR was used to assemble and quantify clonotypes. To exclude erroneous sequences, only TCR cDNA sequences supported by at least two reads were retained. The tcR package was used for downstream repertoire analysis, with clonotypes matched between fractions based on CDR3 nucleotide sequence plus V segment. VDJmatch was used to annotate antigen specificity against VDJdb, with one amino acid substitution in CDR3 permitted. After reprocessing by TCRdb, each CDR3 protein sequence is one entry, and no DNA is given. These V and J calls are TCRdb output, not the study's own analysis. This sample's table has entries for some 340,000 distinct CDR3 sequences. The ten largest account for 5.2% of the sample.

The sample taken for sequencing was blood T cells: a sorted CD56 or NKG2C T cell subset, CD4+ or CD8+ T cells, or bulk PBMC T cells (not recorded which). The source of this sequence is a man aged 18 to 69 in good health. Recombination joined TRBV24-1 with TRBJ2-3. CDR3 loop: CATSDSSTDTQYF.